A single T cell receptor beta chain is shown here with its context. The antigen is undetermined. The final CDR3 position lacks the conserved phenylalanine or tryptophan, pointing to a likely read error. It is unclear where the CDR3 begins or ends on the DNA, so no DNA is shown, and the CDR3 is as TCRdb lists it. CD45RO-negative cells were positively selected for CCR7, leaving out terminally differentiated effector memory CD45RA+ cells. TCRdb's copy holds only in-frame clones and misses some; the assay was immunoSEQ multiplex PCR. In the table there are around 2,100,000 clones, over 85% of which are singletons. The data were taken from a study of shared clonotypes between healthy human individuals. Turning to the study itself: Each donor had three CD4 naive, three CD4 memory, two CD8 naive and one CD8 memory plate.

Study-wide points: Shared clonotypes: about 5% naive CD4, about 3.3% naive CD8, roughly 2.2% memory CD4, approximately 0.41% memory CD8. When compared with the clonotypes that were shared by all four sorted-subset donors, the non-shared clonotypes turned out to have lower generation probabilities. Read depth was anticipated to influence clonotype sharing among donors.

The CDR3 is 12 amino acids in total, end residues counted. Germline CDR1 PRHDT, CDR2 FYEKMQ (reference sequence). This clonotype was sampled from a young man in good health. The sample was naive CD8+ T cells sorted from blood. This sequence joins TRBV13 and TRBJ2-7. Here the CDR3 reads CASSLDSGALQL.